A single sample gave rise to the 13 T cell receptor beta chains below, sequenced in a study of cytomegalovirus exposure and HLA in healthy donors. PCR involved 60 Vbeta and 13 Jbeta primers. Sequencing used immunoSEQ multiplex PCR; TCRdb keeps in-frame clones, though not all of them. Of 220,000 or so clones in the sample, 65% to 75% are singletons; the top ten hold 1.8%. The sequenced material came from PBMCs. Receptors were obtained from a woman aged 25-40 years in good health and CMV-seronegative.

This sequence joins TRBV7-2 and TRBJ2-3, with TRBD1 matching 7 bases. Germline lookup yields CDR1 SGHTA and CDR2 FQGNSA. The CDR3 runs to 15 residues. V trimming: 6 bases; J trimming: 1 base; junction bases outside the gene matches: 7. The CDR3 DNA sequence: TGTGCCAGCAGTTCCCGGGACAGAGGCACAGATACGCAGTATTTT. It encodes CASSSRDRGTDTQYF.

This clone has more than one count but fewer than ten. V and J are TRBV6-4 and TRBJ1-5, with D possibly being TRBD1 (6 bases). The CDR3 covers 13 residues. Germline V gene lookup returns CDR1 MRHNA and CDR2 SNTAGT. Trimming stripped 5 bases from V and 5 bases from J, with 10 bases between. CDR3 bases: TGTGCCAGCAGTACAGGGTCTTATCAGCCCCAGCATTTT. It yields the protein CASSTGSYQPQHF.

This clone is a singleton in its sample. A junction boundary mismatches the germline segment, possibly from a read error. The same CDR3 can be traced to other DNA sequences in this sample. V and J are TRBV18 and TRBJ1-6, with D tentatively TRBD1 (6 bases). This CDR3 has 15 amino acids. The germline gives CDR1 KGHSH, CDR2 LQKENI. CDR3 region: CASSPLRDNNSPLHF. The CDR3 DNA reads TGTGCCAGCTCACCACTCCGGGACAATAATTCCCCCCTCCACTTT.

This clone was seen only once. Written as DNA, the CDR3 is TGTGCCAGCTCACCACCCAACGACAGGGAAGCTTTCTTT. It encodes CASSPPNDREAFF. The chain uses TRBV18 and TRBJ1-1, with D perhaps TRBD1 (6 bases). CDR1 is KGHSH and CDR2 is LQKENI in the germline V gene. V lost 0 bases and J lost 8, with 10 bases in between. The CDR3 is 13 amino acids.

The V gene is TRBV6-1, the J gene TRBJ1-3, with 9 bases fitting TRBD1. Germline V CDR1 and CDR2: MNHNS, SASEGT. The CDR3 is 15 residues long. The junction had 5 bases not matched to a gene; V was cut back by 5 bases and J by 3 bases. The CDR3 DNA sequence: TGTGCCAGCAGTACACGGACAGGGGATGGAAACACCATATATTTT. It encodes CASSTRTGDGNTIYF.

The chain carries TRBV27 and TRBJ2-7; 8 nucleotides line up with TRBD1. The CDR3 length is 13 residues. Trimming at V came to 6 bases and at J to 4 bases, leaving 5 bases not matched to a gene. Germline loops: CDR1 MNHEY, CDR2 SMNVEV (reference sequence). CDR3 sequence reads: CASRRTGSYEQYF. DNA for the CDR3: TGTGCCAGCAGACGGACAGGGTCATACGAGCAGTACTTC.

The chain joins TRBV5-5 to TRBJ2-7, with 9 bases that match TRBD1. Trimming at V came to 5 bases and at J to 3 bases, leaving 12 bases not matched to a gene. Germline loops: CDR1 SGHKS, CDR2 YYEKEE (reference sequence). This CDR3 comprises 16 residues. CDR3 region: CASSPGDREGLYEQYF. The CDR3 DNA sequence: TGTGCCAGCAGTCCGGGGGACAGGGAGGGGCTCTACGAGCAGTACTTC. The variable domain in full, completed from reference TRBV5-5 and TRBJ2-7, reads DAGVTQSPTHLIKTRGQQVTLRCSPISGHKSVSWYQQVLGQGPQFIFQYYEKEERGRGNFPDRFSARQFPNYSSELNVNALLLGDSALYLCASSPGDREGLYEQYFGPGTRLTVT.

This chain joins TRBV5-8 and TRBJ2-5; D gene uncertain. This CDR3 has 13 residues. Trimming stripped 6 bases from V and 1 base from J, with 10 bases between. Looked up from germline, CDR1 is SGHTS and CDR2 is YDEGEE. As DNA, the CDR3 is TGTGCCAGCACCGTCTTTATCCAAGAGACCCAGTACTTC. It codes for CASTVFIQETQYF.

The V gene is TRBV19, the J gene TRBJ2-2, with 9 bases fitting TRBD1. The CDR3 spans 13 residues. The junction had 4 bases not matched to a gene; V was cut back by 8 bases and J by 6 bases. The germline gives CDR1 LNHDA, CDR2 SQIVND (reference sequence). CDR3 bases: TGTGCCAGTGAACAGGGGGCCGCCGGGGAGCTGTTTTTT. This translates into CASEQGAAGELFF.

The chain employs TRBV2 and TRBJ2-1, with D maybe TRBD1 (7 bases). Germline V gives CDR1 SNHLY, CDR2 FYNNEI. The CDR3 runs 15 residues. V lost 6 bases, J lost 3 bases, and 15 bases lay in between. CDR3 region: CASRSGGTVYNEQFF. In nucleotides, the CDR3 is TGTGCCAGCAGGTCGGGCGGGACAGTCTACAATGAGCAGTTCTTC.

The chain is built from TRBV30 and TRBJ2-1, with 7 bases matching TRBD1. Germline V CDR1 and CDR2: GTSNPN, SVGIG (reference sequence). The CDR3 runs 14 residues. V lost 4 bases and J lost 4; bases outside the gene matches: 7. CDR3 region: CAWKSGQRYNEQFF. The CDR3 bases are TGTGCCTGGAAATCGGGACAGCGATACAATGAGCAGTTCTTC.

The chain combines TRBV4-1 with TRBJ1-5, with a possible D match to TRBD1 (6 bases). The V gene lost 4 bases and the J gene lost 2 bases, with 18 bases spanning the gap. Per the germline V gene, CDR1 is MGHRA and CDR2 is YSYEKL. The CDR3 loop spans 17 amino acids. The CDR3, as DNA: TGCGCCAGCAGCCCCTCGGGAGGGGGATTAGGCAATCAGCCCCAGCATTTT. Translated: CASSPSGGGLGNQPQHF.

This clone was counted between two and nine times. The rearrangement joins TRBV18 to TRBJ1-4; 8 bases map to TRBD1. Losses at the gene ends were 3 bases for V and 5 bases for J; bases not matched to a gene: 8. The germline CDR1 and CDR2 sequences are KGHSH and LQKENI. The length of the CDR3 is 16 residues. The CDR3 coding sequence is TGTGCCAGCTCACCTACCCGGACAGGGTCAAATGAAAAACTGTTTTTT. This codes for CASSPTRTGSNEKLFF.